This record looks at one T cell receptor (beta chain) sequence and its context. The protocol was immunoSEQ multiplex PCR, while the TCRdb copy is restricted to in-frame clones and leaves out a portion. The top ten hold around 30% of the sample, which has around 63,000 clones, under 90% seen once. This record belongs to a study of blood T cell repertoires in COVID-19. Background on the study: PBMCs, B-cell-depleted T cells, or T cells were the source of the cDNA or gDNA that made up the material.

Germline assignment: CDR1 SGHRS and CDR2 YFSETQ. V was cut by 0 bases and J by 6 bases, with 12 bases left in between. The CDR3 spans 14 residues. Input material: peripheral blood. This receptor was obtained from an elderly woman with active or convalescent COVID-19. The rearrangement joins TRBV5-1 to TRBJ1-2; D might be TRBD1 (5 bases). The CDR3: CASSLALGQDGYTF. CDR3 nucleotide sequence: TGCGCCAGCAGCTTGGCCCTGGGGCAGGATGGCTACACCTTC.